Only a few counts were recorded for the clone carrying this T cell receptor beta chain. Its antigen is currently unknown. This specimen comes from a study of post-analysis software for immune sequencing data. At the level of the study: Some patients lacked subtype; others had relapsing-remitting, secondary progressive or progressive-relapsing disease. General study results and limits: Among roughly five TRBV segments more frequent in patients than controls were TRBV5-6, TRBV5-1 and TRBV20-1. With F measure, samples from one preparation batch clustered together strongly. Multiple sclerosis patients showed significantly lower normalized Chao1 diversity than controls did.

cDNA libraries of TCR beta carried unique molecular identifiers. Yield was 500,000 to 600,000 cDNA molecules from roughly 1 to 10 million T cells. One entry per CDR3 protein, called by TCRdb with MiXCR from the PCR reads. The data contain around 770,000 distinct CDR3 sequences, under 60% of them singletons. Looked up from germline, CDR1 is SGHTA and CDR2 is FQGNSA. V dropped 9 bases and J dropped 7; count of bases not matched to a gene: 11. CDR3 length: 16 amino acids. Source material: blood. The rearrangement links TRBV7-2 to TRBJ2-1, with TRBD2 matching over 14 bases. The TCR was taken from a girl aged 10 to 17 with multiple sclerosis. CDR3 DNA: TGTGCCAGTGGACCGGGACTAGCGGGAGTTATAAATGAGCAGTTCTTC. It translates to CASGPGLAGVINEQFF.